The clone carrying this TCR beta chain was recorded many times. Its antigen is unknown. This sample was taken from a study of T-cell reconstitution after alpha-beta-depleted transplantation in children. Using unique molecular identifiers, the investigators prepared the TCRbeta library. TCRdb reprocessed the PCR reads via MiXCR and lists one record per CDR3 protein. The sample includes 580,000 or so distinct CDR3 sequences, under 25% of them seen just once. Broader study findings: Among T cells one year after transplant, newly produced cells accounted for most counts and diversity. Surviving recipient T cells and thymic progenitors accounted for the high day-60 TCRbeta diversity observed in some patients. Several hundred expanded graft clones reportedly supplied alpha-beta T cells about two months after transplant.

The V gene lost 6 bases and the J gene lost 4 bases, with 16 bases spanning the gap. The CDR3 loop spans 13 amino acids. Per germline, CDR1 DFQATT and CDR2 SNEGSKA (reference sequence). The chain joins TRBV20-1 to TRBJ2-7; D might be TRBD1 or TRBD2, each matching 6 bases. Sequencing used PBMCs, mostly from graft donor cells, obtained 360 days after TCRalphabeta/CD19-depleted stem cell transplant. The TCR comes from a boy under two years old who had a stem cell transplant for acute myeloid leukemia, so the T cells may come from the graft donor. CDR3 sequence: CSATGASSYEQYF. DNA of the CDR3: TGCAGTGCCACGGGGGCCTCCTCTTACGAGCAGTACTTC.